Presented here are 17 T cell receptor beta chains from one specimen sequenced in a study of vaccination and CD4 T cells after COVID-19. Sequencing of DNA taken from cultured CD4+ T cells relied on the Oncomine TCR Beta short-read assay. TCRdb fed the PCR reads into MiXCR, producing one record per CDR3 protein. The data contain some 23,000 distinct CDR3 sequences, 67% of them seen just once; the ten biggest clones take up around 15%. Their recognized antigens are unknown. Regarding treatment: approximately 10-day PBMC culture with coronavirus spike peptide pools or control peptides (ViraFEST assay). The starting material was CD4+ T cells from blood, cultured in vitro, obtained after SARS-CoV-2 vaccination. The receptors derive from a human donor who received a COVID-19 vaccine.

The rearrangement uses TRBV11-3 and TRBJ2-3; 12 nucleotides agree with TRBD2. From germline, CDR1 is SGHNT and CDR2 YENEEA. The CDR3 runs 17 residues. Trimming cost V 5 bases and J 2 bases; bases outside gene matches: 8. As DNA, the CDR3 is TGTGCCAGCAGCCCCCGACTAGCGGGGGCCAACACAGATACGCAGTATTTT. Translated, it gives CASSPRLAGANTDTQYF.

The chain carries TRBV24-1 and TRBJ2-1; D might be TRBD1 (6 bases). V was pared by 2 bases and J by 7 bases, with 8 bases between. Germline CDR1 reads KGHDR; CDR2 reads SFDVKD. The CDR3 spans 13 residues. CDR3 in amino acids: CATSDSTGNEQFF. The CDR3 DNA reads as TGTGCCACCAGTGATTCTACAGGGAATGAGCAGTTCTTC.

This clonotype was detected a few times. The CDR3 DNA reads as TGTGCCAGCAGCTTACCGTGGGAGACCCAGTACTTC. It translates to CASSLPWETQYF. The J gene is TRBJ2-5, the V gene TRBV7-2, with unresolved D. V was cut by 2 bases and J by 5 bases, with 6 bases left in between. The CDR3 is made up of 12 amino acids. Germline loops: CDR1 SGHTA, CDR2 FQGNSA.

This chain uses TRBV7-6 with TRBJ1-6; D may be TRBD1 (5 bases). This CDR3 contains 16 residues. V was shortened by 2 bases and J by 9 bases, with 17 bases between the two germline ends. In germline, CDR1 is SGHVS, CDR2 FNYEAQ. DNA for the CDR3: TGTGCCAGCAGCTTACGGGCAGGGACTGGTGTTTCACCCCTCCACTTT. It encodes CASSLRAGTGVSPLHF.

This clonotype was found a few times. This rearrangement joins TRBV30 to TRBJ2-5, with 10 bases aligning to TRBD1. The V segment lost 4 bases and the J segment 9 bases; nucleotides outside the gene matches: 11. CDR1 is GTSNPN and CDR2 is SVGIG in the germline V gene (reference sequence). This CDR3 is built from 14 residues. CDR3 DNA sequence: TGTGCCTGGAAACCGGGACAGGGGTTCGGGGCCCAGTACTTC. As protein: CAWKPGQGFGAQYF.

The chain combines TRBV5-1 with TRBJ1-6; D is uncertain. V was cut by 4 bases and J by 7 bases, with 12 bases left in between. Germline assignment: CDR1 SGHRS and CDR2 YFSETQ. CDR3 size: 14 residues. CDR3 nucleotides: TGCGCCAGCAGCGCGGGAACTGAAAATTCACCCCTCCACTTT. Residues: CASSAGTENSPLHF.

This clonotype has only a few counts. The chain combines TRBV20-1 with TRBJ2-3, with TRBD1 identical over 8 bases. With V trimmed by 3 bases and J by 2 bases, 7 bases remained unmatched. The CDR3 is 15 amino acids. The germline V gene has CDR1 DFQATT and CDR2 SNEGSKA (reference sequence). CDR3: CSASPPGQVTDTQYF. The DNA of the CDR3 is TGCAGTGCTAGCCCTCCGGGACAGGTCACAGATACGCAGTATTTT.

The CDR3 coding sequence is TGTGCCAGCAGTCGAGACAGGGGGGCCGGCGAGCAGTACTTC. Its translation is CASSRDRGAGEQYF. The chain couples TRBV6-1 to TRBJ2-7; 9 bases line up with TRBD1. CDR1 and CDR2 from the germline V gene are MNHNS and SASEGT. The CDR3 loop spans 14 amino acids. V gave up 5 bases and J gave up 6 bases; unmatched junction bases: 8.

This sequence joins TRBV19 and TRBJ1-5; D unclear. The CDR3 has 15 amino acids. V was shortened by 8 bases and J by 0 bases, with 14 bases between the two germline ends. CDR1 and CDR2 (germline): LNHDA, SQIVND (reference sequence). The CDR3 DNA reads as TGTGCCAGTGCACAGCCGCCCTATAGCAATCAGCCCCAGCATTTT. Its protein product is CASAQPPYSNQPQHF. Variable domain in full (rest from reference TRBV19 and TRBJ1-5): DGGITQSPKYLFRKEGQNVTLSCEQNLNHDAMYWYRQDPGQGLRLIYYSQIVNDFQKGDIAEGYSVSREKKESFPLTVTSAQKNPTAFYLCASAQPPYSNQPQHFGDGTRLSIL.

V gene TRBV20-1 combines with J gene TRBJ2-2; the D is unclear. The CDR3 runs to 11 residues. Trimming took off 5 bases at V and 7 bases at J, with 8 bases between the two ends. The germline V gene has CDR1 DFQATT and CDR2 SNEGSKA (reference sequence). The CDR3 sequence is CSARVGGELFF. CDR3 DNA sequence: TGCAGTGCTCGGGTAGGCGGGGAGCTGTTTTTT.

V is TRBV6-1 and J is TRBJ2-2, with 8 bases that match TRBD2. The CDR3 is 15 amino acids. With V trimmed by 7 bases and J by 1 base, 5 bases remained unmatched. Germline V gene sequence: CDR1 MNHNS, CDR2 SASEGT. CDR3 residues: CASKRAGGNTGELFF. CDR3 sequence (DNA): TGTGCCAGCAAGCGGGCGGGGGGGAACACCGGGGAGCTGTTTTTT.

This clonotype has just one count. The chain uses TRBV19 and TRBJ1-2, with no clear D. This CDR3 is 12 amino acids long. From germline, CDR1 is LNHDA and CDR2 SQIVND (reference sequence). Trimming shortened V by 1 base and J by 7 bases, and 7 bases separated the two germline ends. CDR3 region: CASSIVRSGYTF. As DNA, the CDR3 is TGTGCCAGTAGTATAGTCAGGAGTGGCTACACCTTC.

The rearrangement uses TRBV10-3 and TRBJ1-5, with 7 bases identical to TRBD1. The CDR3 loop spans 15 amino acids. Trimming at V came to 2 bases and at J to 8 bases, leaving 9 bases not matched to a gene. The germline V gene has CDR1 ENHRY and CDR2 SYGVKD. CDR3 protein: CAISEGPGGSEPQHF. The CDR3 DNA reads TGTGCCATCAGTGAGGGGCCAGGGGGTTCGGAGCCCCAGCATTTT.

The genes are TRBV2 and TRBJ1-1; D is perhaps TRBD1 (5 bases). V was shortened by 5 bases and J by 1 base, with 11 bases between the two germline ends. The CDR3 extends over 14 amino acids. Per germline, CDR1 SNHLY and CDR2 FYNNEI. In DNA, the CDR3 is TGTGCCAGCAGTACTGGGGACGGGAACACTGAAGCTTTCTTT. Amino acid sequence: CASSTGDGNTEAFF.

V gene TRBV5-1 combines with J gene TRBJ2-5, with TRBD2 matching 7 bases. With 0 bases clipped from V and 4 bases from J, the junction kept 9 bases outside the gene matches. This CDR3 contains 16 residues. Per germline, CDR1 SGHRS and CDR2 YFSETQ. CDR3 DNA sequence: TGCGCCAGCAGCTTGGATGGGCGGGGGAGAGGAGAGACCCAGTACTTC. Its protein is CASSLDGRGRGETQYF.

The CDR3 DNA is TGTGCCAGCAGTTCTAAGACTAGCGGGGGGGTCGATACGCAGTATTTT. Residues: CASSSKTSGGVDTQYF. The chain employs TRBV5-4 and TRBJ2-3, with 14 bases that match TRBD2. In germline, CDR1 is SGHNT, CDR2 YYREEE (reference sequence). The CDR3 is 16 amino acids. Unmatched junction bases numbered 8, after V lost 5 bases and J lost 6 bases.

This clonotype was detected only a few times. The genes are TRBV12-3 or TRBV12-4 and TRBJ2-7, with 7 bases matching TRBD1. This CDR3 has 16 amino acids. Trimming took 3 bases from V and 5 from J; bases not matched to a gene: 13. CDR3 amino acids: CASSFASETGHHEQYF. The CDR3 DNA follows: TGTGCCAGCAGTTTTGCTTCGGAGACAGGGCACCACGAGCAGTACTTC.